A selection of T cell receptor beta chains follows, all from one sample in a study of blood T cell repertoires in COVID-19. The table came from immunoSEQ multiplex PCR; TCRdb's copy has only in-frame clones and leaves some out. This table has 250,000 to 350,000 clones, 85% to 90% appearing once. The specimen sequenced was PBMCs or T cells enriched from blood (not recorded which). The receptors stem from a woman under 30 who had recovered from COVID-19. CDR3s include the opening cysteine and the closing phenylalanine or tryptophan. Each record gives: V gene, D gene, clone size, J gene, CDR3 protein, CDR3 DNA. D genes are given only for firm matches. Size is omitted from some rows. Given values are once, few, many or a class for expanded clones.

V: TRBV2; D: NA; size: once; J: TRBJ1-3; CDR3: CASGGGSGNTIYF; DNA: TGTGCCAGTGGCGGGGGAAGTGGAAACACCATATATTTT
V: TRBV11-2; D: NA; size: NA; J: TRBJ1-4; CDR3: CASSRGNNEKLFF; DNA: TGTGCCAGCAGCCGAGGCAATAATGAAAAACTGTTTTTT
V: TRBV7-6; D: TRBD1; size: NA; J: TRBJ1-1; CDR3: CASSPDRETEAFF; DNA: TGTGCCAGCAGCCCCGACAGGGAAACTGAAGCTTTCTTT
V: TRBV19; D: TRBD2; size: NA; J: TRBJ2-1; CDR3: CASSHRTSGGINEQFF; DNA: TGTGCCAGTAGTCATCGGACTAGCGGGGGAATCAATGAGCAGTTCTTC
V: TRBV4-1; D: TRBD2; size: NA; J: TRBJ2-1; CDR3: CASSQGGLGVDEQFF; DNA: TGCGCCAGCAGCCAAGGCGGACTAGGGGTCGATGAGCAGTTCTTC
V: TRBV9; D: NA; size: NA; J: TRBJ1-1; CDR3: CASSVASSAPGDTEAFF; DNA: TGTGCCAGCAGCGTAGCCTCCAGTGCGCCCGGAGACACTGAAGCTTTCTTT
V: TRBV15; D: TRBD1; size: NA; J: TRBJ1-5; CDR3: CATKSGQVISQPQHF; DNA: TGTGCCACCAAGTCGGGACAGGTTATAAGTCAGCCCCAGCATTTT
V: TRBV13; D: NA; size: once; J: TRBJ2-1; CDR3: CASSLFRDSSYNEQFF; DNA: TGTGCCAGCAGCTTATTTAGAGACTCTAGCTACAATGAGCAGTTCTTC
V: TRBV5-6; D: NA; size: NA; J: TRBJ1-2; CDR3: CASSRSYGYTF; DNA: TGTGCCAGCAGCCGGTCATATGGCTACACCTTC
V: TRBV5-1; D: TRBD1; size: NA; J: TRBJ2-7; CDR3: CASSQGQGSEQYF; DNA: TGCGCCAGCAGCCAGGGACAGGGGAGCGAGCAGTACTTC
V: TRBV4-1; D: TRBD1; size: NA; J: TRBJ1-6; CDR3: CASSQWGRGLEPLHF; DNA: TGCGCCAGCAGCCAATGGGGCAGGGGGTTAGAACCCCTCCACTTT
V: TRBV14; D: TRBD1; size: NA; J: TRBJ2-3; CDR3: CASSQDGTGQGMTDTQYF; DNA: TGTGCCAGCAGCCAAGATGGGACGGGACAGGGAATGACCGATACGCAGTATTTT
V: TRBV5-5; D: TRBD1; size: NA; J: TRBJ1-5; CDR3: CASSLWTGGFDSNQPQHF; DNA: TGTGCCAGCAGCTTATGGACAGGGGGGTTTGATAGCAATCAGCCCCAGCATTTT
V: TRBV12-3/TRBV12-4; D: NA; size: NA; J: TRBJ2-5; CDR3: CASSRETQYF; DNA: TGTGCCAGCTCCCGGGAGACCCAGTACTTC
V: TRBV7-9; D: NA; size: NA; J: TRBJ1-4; CDR3: CAGSTGGTNEKLFF; DNA: TGTGCCGGCAGCACGGGTGGAACTAATGAAAAACTGTTTTTT
V: TRBV15; D: NA; size: NA; J: TRBJ1-1; CDR3: CATSRDRGGTEAFF; DNA: TGTGCCACCAGCAGAGATCGGGGGGGCACTGAAGCTTTCTTT
V: TRBV27; D: NA; size: NA; J: TRBJ1-1; CDR3: CASRPAGTPNTEAFF; DNA: TGTGCCAGCAGACCGGCCGGGACACCGAACACTGAAGCTTTCTTT
V: TRBV7-2; D: TRBD2; size: NA; J: TRBJ2-1; CDR3: CASSSAASGPYNEQFF; DNA: TGTGCCAGCAGCTCTGCAGCTAGCGGGCCCTACAATGAGCAGTTCTTC
V: TRBV5-4; D: TRBD1; size: NA; J: TRBJ1-1; CDR3: CASSLVQGGRAFF; DNA: TGTGCCAGCAGTTTGGTCCAGGGGGGTAGAGCTTTCTTT
V: TRBV27; D: NA; size: NA; J: TRBJ1-2; CDR3: CASSWGRGGGDGYTF; DNA: TGTGCCAGCAGTTGGGGTCGAGGGGGGGGAGACGGCTACACCTTC
V: TRBV29-1; D: TRBD2; size: NA; J: TRBJ2-3; CDR3: CSASSGGGDTQYF; DNA: TGCAGCGCTTCTAGCGGGGGGGGAGATACGCAGTATTTT
V: TRBV28; D: TRBD1; size: NA; J: TRBJ1-1; CDR3: CASSWDRALNTEAFF; DNA: TGTGCCAGCAGTTGGGACAGAGCCCTGAACACTGAAGCTTTCTTT
V: TRBV5-1; D: TRBD2; size: NA; J: TRBJ2-3; CDR3: CASSLAQTGGPRDTQYF; DNA: TGCGCCAGCAGCTTGGCACAGACGGGGGGGCCAAGGGATACGCAGTATTTT
V: TRBV2; D: TRBD1; size: NA; J: TRBJ2-7; CDR3: CASVGTAVSYEQYF; DNA: TGTGCCAGCGTGGGGACAGCGGTCAGCTACGAGCAGTACTTC
V: TRBV29-1; D: NA; size: NA; J: TRBJ2-1; CDR3: CSVDEGTYNEQFF; DNA: TGCAGCGTTGATGAGGGAACTTACAATGAGCAGTTCTTC
V: TRBV5-1; D: TRBD1; size: NA; J: TRBJ2-3; CDR3: CASSLLGTAISTDTQYF; DNA: TGCGCCAGCAGCTTGTTGGGGACAGCGATAAGCACAGATACGCAGTATTTT
V: TRBV3-1/TRBV3-2; D: TRBD1; size: NA; J: TRBJ1-2; CDR3: CASSLQGGQDYGYTF; DNA: TGTGCCAGCAGCCTTCAGGGGGGTCAAGACTATGGCTACACCTTC
V: TRBV6-5; D: TRBD2; size: NA; J: TRBJ2-3; CDR3: CASSYSGGGGDTQYF; DNA: TGTGCCAGCAGTTACTCGGGCGGGGGGGGAGATACGCAGTATTTT
V: TRBV7-9; D: TRBD1; size: NA; J: TRBJ1-1; CDR3: CASSSADRVVNTEAFF; DNA: TGTGCCAGCAGCTCGGCCGACAGGGTGGTGAACACTGAAGCTTTCTTT
V: TRBV5-1; D: NA; size: NA; J: TRBJ2-5; CDR3: CASSWRGPQETQYF; DNA: TGCGCCAGCAGTTGGCGGGGGCCCCAAGAGACCCAGTACTTC
V: TRBV9; D: TRBD2; size: once; J: TRBJ2-5; CDR3: CASSVASGGWETQYF; DNA: TGTGCCAGCAGCGTAGCTAGCGGAGGGTGGGAGACCCAGTACTTC
V: TRBV2; D: NA; size: NA; J: TRBJ2-5; CDR3: CASSERTPQETQYF; DNA: TGTGCCAGCAGTGAAAGGACACCCCAAGAGACCCAGTACTTC
V: TRBV21-1; D: NA; size: NA; J: TRBJ1-1; CDR3: CASATGGLNTEAFF; DNA: TGTGCCAGCGCTACAGGGGGTTTGAACACTGAAGCTTTCTTT
V: TRBV28; D: TRBD2; size: NA; J: TRBJ2-1; CDR3: CASSALAGGDNEQFF; DNA: TGTGCCAGCAGTGCCCTAGCGGGGGGGGACAATGAGCAGTTCTTC
V: TRBV10-1; D: TRBD2; size: NA; J: TRBJ2-1; CDR3: CASSWTSGGFNEQFF; DNA: TGCGCCAGCAGCTGGACTAGCGGGGGGTTTAATGAGCAGTTCTTC
V: TRBV21-1; D: NA; size: NA; J: TRBJ2-7; CDR3: CASSIIQGPNYEQYF; DNA: TGTGCCAGCAGCATCATACAGGGTCCTAATTACGAGCAGTACTTC
V: TRBV5-5; D: NA; size: NA; J: TRBJ1-1; CDR3: CASSQGSHTEAFF; DNA: TGTGCCAGCAGCCAGGGGTCACACACTGAAGCTTTCTTT
V: TRBV4-1; D: NA; size: NA; J: TRBJ2-1; CDR3: CASRPTGGASYNEQFF; DNA: TGCGCCAGCAGACCTACGGGCGGGGCGTCCTACAATGAGCAGTTCTTC